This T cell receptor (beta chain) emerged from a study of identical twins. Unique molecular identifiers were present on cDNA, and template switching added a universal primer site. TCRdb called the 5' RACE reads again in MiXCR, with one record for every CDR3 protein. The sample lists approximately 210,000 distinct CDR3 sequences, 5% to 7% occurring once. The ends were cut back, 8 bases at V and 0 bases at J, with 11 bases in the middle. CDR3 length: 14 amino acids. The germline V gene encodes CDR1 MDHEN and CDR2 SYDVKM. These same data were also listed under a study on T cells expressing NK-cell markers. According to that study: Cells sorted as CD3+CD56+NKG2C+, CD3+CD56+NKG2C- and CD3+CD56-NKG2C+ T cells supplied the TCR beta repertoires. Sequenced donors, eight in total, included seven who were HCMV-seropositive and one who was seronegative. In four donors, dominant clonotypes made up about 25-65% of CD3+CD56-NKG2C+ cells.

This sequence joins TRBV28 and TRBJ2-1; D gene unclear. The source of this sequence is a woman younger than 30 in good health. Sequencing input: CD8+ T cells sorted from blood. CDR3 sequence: CASWTPGSYNEQFF. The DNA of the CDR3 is TGTGCCAGCTGGACCCCGGGCTCCTACAATGAGCAGTTCTTC.